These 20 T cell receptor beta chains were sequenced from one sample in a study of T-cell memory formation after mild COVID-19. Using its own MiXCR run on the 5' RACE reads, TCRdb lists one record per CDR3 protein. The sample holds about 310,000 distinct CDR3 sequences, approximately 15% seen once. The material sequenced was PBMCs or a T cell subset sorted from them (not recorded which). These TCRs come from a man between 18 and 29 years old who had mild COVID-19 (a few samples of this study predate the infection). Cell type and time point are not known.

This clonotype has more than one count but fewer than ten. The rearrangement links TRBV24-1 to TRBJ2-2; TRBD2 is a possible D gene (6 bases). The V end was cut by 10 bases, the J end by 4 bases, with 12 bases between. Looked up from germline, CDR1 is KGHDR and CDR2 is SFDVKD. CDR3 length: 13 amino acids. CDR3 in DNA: TGTGCCACGGGGGGACGGGGCACCGGGGAGCTGTTTTTT. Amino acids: CATGGRGTGELFF.

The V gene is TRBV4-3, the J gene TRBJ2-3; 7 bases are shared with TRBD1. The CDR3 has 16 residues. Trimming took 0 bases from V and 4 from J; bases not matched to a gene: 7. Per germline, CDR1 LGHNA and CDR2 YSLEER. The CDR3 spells CASSQDEGTGADTQYF. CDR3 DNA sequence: TGCGCCAGCAGCCAAGATGAAGGAACAGGGGCAGATACGCAGTATTTT.

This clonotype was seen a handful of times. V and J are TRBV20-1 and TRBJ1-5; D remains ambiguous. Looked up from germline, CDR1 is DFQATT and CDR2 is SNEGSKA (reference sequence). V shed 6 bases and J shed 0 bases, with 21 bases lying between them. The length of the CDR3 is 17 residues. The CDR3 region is CSAGGLGREYSNQPQHF. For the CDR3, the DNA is TGCAGTGCGGGAGGCCTAGGACGGGAGTATAGCAATCAGCCCCAGCATTTT.

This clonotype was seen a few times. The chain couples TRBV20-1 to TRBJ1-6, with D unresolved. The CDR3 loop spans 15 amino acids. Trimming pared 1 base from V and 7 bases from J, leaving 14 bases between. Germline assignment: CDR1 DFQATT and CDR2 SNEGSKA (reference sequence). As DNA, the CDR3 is TGCAGTGCTAGAGGCTTGGAGGGAGGAAATTCACCCCTCCACTTT. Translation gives CSARGLEGGNSPLHF.

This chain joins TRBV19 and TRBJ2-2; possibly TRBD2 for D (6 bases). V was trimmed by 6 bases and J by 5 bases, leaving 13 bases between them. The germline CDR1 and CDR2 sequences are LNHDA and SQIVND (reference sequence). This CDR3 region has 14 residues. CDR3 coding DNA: TGTGCCAGTAGACTAGCAGCTACTACCGGGGAGCTGTTTTTT. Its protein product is CASRLAATTGELFF.

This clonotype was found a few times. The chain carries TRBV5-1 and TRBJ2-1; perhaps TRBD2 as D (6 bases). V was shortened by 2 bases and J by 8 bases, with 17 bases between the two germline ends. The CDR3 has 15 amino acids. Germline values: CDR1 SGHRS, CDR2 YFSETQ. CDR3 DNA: TGCGCCAGCAGCTTTCTGCGGGGTTCGAGGGATGAGCAGTTCTTC. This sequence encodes CASSFLRGSRDEQFF.

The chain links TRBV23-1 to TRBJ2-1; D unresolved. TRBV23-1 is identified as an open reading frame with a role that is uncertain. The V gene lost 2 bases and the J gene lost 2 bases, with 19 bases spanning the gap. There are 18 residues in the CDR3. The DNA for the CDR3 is TGCGCCAGCAGTCAAGAATCGAACTACCGTTCAGCCTACAATGAGCAGTTCTTC. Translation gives CASSQESNYRSAYNEQFF.

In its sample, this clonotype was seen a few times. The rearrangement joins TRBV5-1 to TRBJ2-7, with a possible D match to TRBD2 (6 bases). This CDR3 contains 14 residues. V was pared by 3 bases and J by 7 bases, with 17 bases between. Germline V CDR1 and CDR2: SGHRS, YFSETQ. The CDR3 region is CASSSSGGGLEQYF. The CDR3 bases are TGCGCCAGCAGCTCATCCGGGGGAGGACTTGAGCAGTACTTC.

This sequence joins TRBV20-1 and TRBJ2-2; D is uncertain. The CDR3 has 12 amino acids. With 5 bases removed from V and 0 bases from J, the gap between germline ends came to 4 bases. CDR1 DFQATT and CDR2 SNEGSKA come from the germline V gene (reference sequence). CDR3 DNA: TGCAGTGCTGTAGCGAACACCGGGGAGCTGTTTTTT. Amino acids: CSAVANTGELFF.

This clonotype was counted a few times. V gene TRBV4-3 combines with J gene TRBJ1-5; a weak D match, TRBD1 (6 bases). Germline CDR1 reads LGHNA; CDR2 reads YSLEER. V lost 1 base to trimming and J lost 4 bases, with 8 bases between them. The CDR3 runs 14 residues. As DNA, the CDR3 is TGCGCCAGCAGCCAAGGGACAGCTAATCAGCCCCAGCATTTT. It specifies CASSQGTANQPQHF.

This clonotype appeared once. CDR3 bases: TGTGCCAGCAGCGTACAGGGTGGTAATCAGCCCCAGCATTTT. Protein: CASSVQGGNQPQHF. This sequence joins TRBV9 and TRBJ1-5; TRBD1 is a possible D gene (5 bases). From germline, CDR1 is SGDLS and CDR2 YYNGEE. The CDR3 is 14 residues long. V lost 1 base and J lost 4, with 9 bases in between.

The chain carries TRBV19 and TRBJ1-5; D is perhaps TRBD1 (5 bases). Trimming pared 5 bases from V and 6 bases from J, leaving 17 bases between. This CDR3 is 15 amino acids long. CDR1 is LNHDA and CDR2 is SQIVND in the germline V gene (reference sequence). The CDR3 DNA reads TGTGCCAGTAGTTGGGACGGTTCTCAGGGTCAGCCCCAGCATTTT. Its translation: CASSWDGSQGQPQHF.

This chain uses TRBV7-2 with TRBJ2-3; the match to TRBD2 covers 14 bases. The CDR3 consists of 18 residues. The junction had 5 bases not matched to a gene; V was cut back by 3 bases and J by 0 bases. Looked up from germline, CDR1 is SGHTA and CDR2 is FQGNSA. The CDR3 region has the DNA TGTGCCAGCAGCTTCTGGACTAGCGGGGGGCGTAGCACAGATACGCAGTATTTT. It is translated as CASSFWTSGGRSTDTQYF.

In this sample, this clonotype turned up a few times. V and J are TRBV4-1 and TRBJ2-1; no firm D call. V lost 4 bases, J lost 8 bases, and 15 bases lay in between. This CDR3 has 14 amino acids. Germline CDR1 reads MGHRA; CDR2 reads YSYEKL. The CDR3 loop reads CASSLQHRRDEQFF. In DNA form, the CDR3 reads TGCGCCAGCAGCCTCCAGCACCGAAGGGATGAGCAGTTCTTC.

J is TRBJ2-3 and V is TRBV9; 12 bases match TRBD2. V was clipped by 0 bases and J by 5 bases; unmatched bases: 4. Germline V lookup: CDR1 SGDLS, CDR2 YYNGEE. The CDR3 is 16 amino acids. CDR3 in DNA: TGTGCCAGCAGCGTAGCGAGACTAGCGGGAGAAGATACGCAGTATTTT. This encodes CASSVARLAGEDTQYF.

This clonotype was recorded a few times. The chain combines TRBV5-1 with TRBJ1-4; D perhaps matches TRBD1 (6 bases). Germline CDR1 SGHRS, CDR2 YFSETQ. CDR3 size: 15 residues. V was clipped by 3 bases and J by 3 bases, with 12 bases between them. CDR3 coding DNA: TGCGCCAGCAGCTCTTCGACAGGCTCTAATGAAAAACTGTTTTTT. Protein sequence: CASSSSTGSNEKLFF.

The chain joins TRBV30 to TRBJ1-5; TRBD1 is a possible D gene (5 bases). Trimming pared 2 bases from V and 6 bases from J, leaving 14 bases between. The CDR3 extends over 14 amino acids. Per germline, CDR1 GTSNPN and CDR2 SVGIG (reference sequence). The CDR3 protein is CAWSQRGVGQPQHF. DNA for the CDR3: TGTGCCTGGAGTCAGAGGGGTGTGGGTCAGCCCCAGCATTTT. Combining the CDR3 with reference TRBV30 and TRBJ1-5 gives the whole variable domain SQTIHQWPATLVQPVGSPLSLECTVEGTSNPNLYWYRQAAGRGLQLLFYSVGIGQISSEVPQNLSASRPQDRQFILSSKKLLLSDSGFYLCAWSQRGVGQPQHFGDGTRLSIL.

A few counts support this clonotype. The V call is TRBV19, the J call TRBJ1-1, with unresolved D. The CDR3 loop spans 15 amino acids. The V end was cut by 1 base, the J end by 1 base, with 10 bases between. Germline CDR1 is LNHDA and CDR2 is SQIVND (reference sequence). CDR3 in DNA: TGTGCCAGTAGTATAGGACGTGGGGAGAACACTGAAGCTTTCTTT. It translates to CASSIGRGENTEAFF.

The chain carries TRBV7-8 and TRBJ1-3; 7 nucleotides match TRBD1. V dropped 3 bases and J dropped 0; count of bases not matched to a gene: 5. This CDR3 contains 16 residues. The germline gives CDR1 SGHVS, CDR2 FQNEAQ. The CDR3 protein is CASSFGTAISGNTIYF. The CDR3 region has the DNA TGTGCCAGCAGCTTCGGGACAGCGATCTCTGGAAACACCATATATTTT.

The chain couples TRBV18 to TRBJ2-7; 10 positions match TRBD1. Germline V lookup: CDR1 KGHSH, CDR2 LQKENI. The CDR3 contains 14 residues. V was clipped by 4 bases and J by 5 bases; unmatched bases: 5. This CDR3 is CASSLDRGQDEQYF. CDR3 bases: TGTGCCAGCTCACTCGACAGGGGGCAGGACGAGCAGTACTTC.